The 11 T cell receptor beta chains given below trace back to one sample, sequenced in a study of CD8 T cells in Susac syndrome. 0.5 to 1 ug RNA was reverse transcribed with random hexamers. TCRdb fed the immunoSEQ multiplex PCR reads into MiXCR, producing one record per CDR3 protein. The sample contains nearly 70,000 distinct CDR3 sequences, roughly 94% of which appear only once. The specimen sequenced was CD8+ T cells from PBMCs. Every receptor here comes from a human donor in good health.

This clonotype showed up just once. V usage is TRBV30 and J usage is TRBJ2-1; D may be TRBD1 (6 bases). The germline gives CDR1 GTSNPN, CDR2 SVGIG (reference sequence). CDR3 length: 15 amino acids. The V end was cut by 0 bases, the J end by 6 bases, with 15 bases between. The CDR3, as DNA: TGTGCCTGGAGTGTAGTAACAGGGTTTCTCAATGAGCAGTTCTTC. Protein product: CAWSVVTGFLNEQFF. Variable domain in full (rest from reference TRBV30 and TRBJ2-1): SQTIHQWPATLVQPVGSPLSLECTVEGTSNPNLYWYRQAAGRGLQLLFYSVGIGQISSEVPQNLSASRPQDRQFILSSKKLLLSDSGFYLCAWSVVTGFLNEQFFGPGTRLTVL.

The chain carries TRBV4-1 and TRBJ2-4; 7 nucleotides align to TRBD2. J was trimmed by 8 bases and V by 0 bases; bases with no gene match: 10. The CDR3 spans 16 residues. Germline values: CDR1 MGHRA, CDR2 YSYEKL. The CDR3: CASSQDKVPGRDIQYF. The CDR3 nucleotides are TGCGCCAGCAGCCAAGATAAGGTCCCAGGGAGGGACATTCAGTACTTC.

This chain connects TRBV7-2 to TRBJ2-1; D is possibly TRBD2 (5 bases). This CDR3 comprises 14 residues. V was pared by 3 bases and J by 6 bases, with 12 bases between. The germline CDR1 and CDR2 sequences are SGHTA and FQGNSA. The CDR3 loop reads CASSLNRGSNEQFF. In DNA, the CDR3 is TGTGCCAGCAGCTTGAACCGGGGTTCCAATGAGCAGTTCTTC.

Comment on this clonotype: The junction shows a germline mismatch at one end, possibly a read error. J is TRBJ1-1 and V is TRBV2; D gene unclear. Germline lookup yields CDR1 SNHLY and CDR2 FYNNEI. This CDR3 is built from 14 residues. The chain's CDR3 is CASREDGLNTEAFF. CDR3 DNA: TGTGCCAGCAGGGAAGACGGACTGAACACTGAAGCTTTCTTT.

The count of this clonotype is one. The CDR3 region has the DNA TGTGCCAGCAGTGAAGCGGAGGGTTCCCTTATCAATTCACCCCTCCACTTT. As protein: CASSEAEGSLINSPLHF. The rearrangement uses TRBV2 and TRBJ1-6; no clear D. Germline lookup yields CDR1 SNHLY and CDR2 FYNNEI. Trimming cost V 0 bases and J 7 bases, with 16 bases left between them. This CDR3 has 17 amino acids.

The rearrangement links TRBV4-1 to TRBJ2-3, with TRBD1 identical over 11 bases. Germline V gives CDR1 MGHRA, CDR2 YSYEKL. The V segment lost 4 bases and the J segment 5 bases; nucleotides outside the gene matches: 5. There are 15 residues in the CDR3. The CDR3 is CASSLRDRGVDTQYF. The CDR3 DNA reads as TGCGCCAGCAGCCTCCGGGACAGGGGGGTAGATACGCAGTATTTT.

The chain recombines TRBV2 with TRBJ2-7; no clear D. Looked up from germline, CDR1 is SNHLY and CDR2 is FYNNEI. The CDR3 is 12 amino acids. V was clipped by 0 bases and J by 5 bases, with 5 bases between them. The CDR3, as DNA: TGTGCCAGCAGTGAAGCTGTCCACGAGCAGTACGTC. It translates to CASSEAVHEQYV.

V and J are TRBV4-1 and TRBJ2-2; unclear D gene. The CDR3 is made up of 15 amino acids. V was clipped by 4 bases and J by 7 bases, with 16 bases between them. The germline gives CDR1 MGHRA, CDR2 YSYEKL. The chain's CDR3 is CASSPIRTTGGELFF. CDR3 sequence (DNA): TGCGCCAGCAGCCCGATTCGGACGACGGGCGGGGAGCTGTTTTTT.

V usage is TRBV7-9 and J usage is TRBJ1-5; TRBD1 agrees at 9 bases. From germline, CDR1 is SEHNR and CDR2 FQNEAQ (reference sequence). The CDR3 sequence is 15 residues long. Unmatched junction bases numbered 7, after V lost 4 bases and J lost 6 bases. CDR3: CASSSDRGIGQPQHF. The CDR3 DNA follows: TGTGCCAGCAGCTCGGACAGGGGTATTGGTCAGCCCCAGCATTTT.

A note on this clonotype: This likely comes from a read error, as the CDR3 has no conserved phenylalanine or tryptophan at its end. V gene TRBV15 combines with J gene TRBJ1-1, with D possibly being TRBD1 (5 bases). The CDR3 covers 14 residues. CDR1 and CDR2 from the germline V gene are LNHNV and YYDKDF (reference sequence). The V end was cut by 5 bases, the J end by 10 bases, with 20 bases between. For the CDR3, the DNA is TGTGCCACCAGCCCTGGGGGGGAAGAAGCGAGAGCTTTCTCT. Protein product: CATSPGGEEARAFS.

J is TRBJ1-2 and V is TRBV20-1; 7 nucleotides line up with TRBD1. This CDR3 has 15 amino acids. Losses at the gene ends were 5 bases for V and 4 bases for J; bases not matched to a gene: 13. Germline V gene lookup returns CDR1 DFQATT and CDR2 SNEGSKA (reference sequence). For the CDR3, the DNA is TGCAGTGCTCGTGGAACGACAGGGCAATCCTATGGCTACACCTTC. Its protein product is CSARGTTGQSYGYTF.